The text below deals with one T cell receptor (beta chain). Antigen: not known. This specimen comes from a study of T cell responses to AZD1222 COVID-19 vaccine. Study-wide findings and caveats: Donors were chiefly white British, with a greater number of females, and clonal diversity was perhaps underestimated. Vaccination with two AZD1222 doses was followed by a rise in Spike-specific TCR breadth and depth. Spike was spanned by vaccine-associated CD4 TCRs, with dominance at 160-218 and 743-854. Targeting of unmutated variant regions was reportedly seen in nearly half of spike-specific TCRs.

Method: immunoSEQ multiplex PCR; TCRdb's copy keeps in-frame clones and lacks some. This table holds 150,000 or so clones, 90% found once. Trimming pared 10 bases from V and 0 bases from J, leaving 11 bases between. The CDR3 sequence is 13 residues long. Germline values: CDR1 SGHTS, CDR2 YDEGEE. Here the sequenced sample was peripheral blood, taken 28 days after the second AZD1222 dose. This receptor was taken from an adult who received the AZD1222 COVID-19 vaccine. The chain has TRBV5-8 and TRBJ1-5; D unclear. The CDR3: CASRVHSNQPQHF. The DNA for the CDR3 is TGTGCCTCGAGGGTGCATAGCAATCAGCCCCAGCATTTT.